The entry that follows covers one TCR beta chain sequence. The sample is drawn from a study of cytomegalovirus exposure and HLA in healthy donors. Data came from immunoSEQ multiplex PCR; TCRdb stores just in-frame clones and leaves some out. The data show about 120,000 clones, roughly 90% seen once. The donors belonged to the roughly 130-subject validation cohort, separate from the 666-subject first cohort. Trimming took 1 base from V and 3 from J; bases not matched to a gene: 13. Germline V gene lookup returns CDR1 MGHRA and CDR2 YSYEKL. This CDR3 comprises 19 residues. The sequenced sample consisted of PBMCs. The origin of this receptor is a woman aged 25 to 39 in good health and CMV-seropositive. The V gene is TRBV4-1, the J gene TRBJ2-7; 12 bases fit TRBD2. CDR3 bases: TGCGCCAGCAGCCAAGGGACCCTACTAGCGGGGGGACGAGTCTACGAGCAGTACTTC. It encodes CASSQGTLLAGGRVYEQYF.